Below, 24 T cell receptor beta chains from the same sample are listed, as sequenced in a study of blood T cell repertoires in COVID-19. Measured with immunoSEQ multiplex PCR; TCRdb has only the in-frame clones, and not every one. The sample includes around 270,000 clones, 80% to 90% of them seen just once. The sequenced sample was peripheral blood. The receptor source for this set is a man aged 40-49 years with acute or convalescent COVID-19.

This chain uses TRBV19 with TRBJ2-2; TRBD2 agrees at 13 bases. This CDR3 comprises 17 residues. CDR1 is LNHDA, CDR2 SQIVND, per germline (reference sequence). The trim removed 7 bases at V and 8 bases at J, leaving 13 bases unmatched. The CDR3 sequence: CASKSVWGLAGIGELFF. The CDR3 nucleotides are TGTGCCAGTAAATCGGTGTGGGGACTAGCGGGGATAGGGGAGCTGTTTTTT. The entire variable domain, with the rest obtained from reference TRBV19 and TRBJ2-2, is as follows: DGGITQSPKYLFRKEGQNVTLSCEQNLNHDAMYWYRQDPGQGLRLIYYSQIVNDFQKGDIAEGYSVSREKKESFPLTVTSAQKNPTAFYLCASKSVWGLAGIGELFFGEGSRLTVL.

The V and J genes are TRBV14 and TRBJ1-3, with a possible D match to TRBD1 (6 bases). Germline V gives CDR1 SGHDN, CDR2 FVKESK. V shed 4 bases and J shed 6 bases, with 16 bases lying between them. This CDR3 contains 15 residues. CDR3 coding DNA: TGTGCCAGCAGCCTTCGGCAGGGGAACGAAAACACCATATATTTT. Translation gives CASSLRQGNENTIYF.

This rearrangement joins TRBV2 to TRBJ1-5, with D maybe TRBD1 (5 bases). V dropped 6 bases and J dropped 1 base, with 13 bases sitting between them. Per germline, CDR1 SNHLY and CDR2 FYNNEI. The length of the CDR3 is 15 residues. CDR3 residues: CASRASSGSNQPQHF. For the CDR3, the DNA is TGTGCCAGCAGAGCCTCTTCAGGGAGCAATCAGCCCCAGCATTTT.

The chain employs TRBV25-1 and TRBJ1-1, with TRBD1 matching over 8 bases. The germline gives CDR1 MGHDK, CDR2 SYGVNS. Losses at the gene ends were 11 bases for V and 10 bases for J; bases not matched to a gene: 15. The CDR3 runs 13 residues. CDR3 sequence (DNA): TGTGCCTCCGCACCTCGGACAGGGACCCTAGCTTTCTTT. This gives the protein CASAPRTGTLAFF.

The chain recombines TRBV5-1 with TRBJ2-3; tentative D call: TRBD1 (5 bases). V shed 0 bases and J shed 1 base, with 12 bases lying between them. The CDR3 is 16 residues long. Germline V gene lookup returns CDR1 SGHRS and CDR2 YFSETQ. The chain's CDR3 is CASSLGTSGRTDTQYF. The CDR3 DNA reads TGCGCCAGCAGCTTGGGGACCTCAGGGCGCACAGATACGCAGTATTTT.

The chain recombines TRBV18 with TRBJ1-2; D remains ambiguous. The CDR3 consists of 15 residues. V gave up 1 base and J gave up 3 bases, with 12 bases separating them. In germline, CDR1 is KGHSH, CDR2 LQKENI. In DNA, the CDR3 is TGTGCCAGCTCACCACTGAGGGATAGGGACTATGGCTACACCTTC. Translating gives CASSPLRDRDYGYTF.

This clone was detected only once. The chain carries TRBV5-6 and TRBJ1-6; TRBD1 might be the D (6 bases). Germline CDR1 reads SGHDT; CDR2 reads YYEEEE. V lost 6 bases to trimming and J lost 9 bases, with 19 bases between them. This CDR3 has 15 amino acids. Written as DNA, the CDR3 is TGTGCCAGCAACAGGGAAGCGGCAGGAGCTTCACCCCTCCACTTT. Amino acid sequence: CASNREAAGASPLHF.

This rearrangement joins TRBV3-1 (or the pseudogene TRBV3-2) to TRBJ2-7; TRBD2 matches 8 bases. Germline V gene lookup returns CDR1 LGHDT and CDR2 YNNKEL (reference sequence). V lost 4 bases and J lost 0; bases outside the gene matches: 2. This CDR3 contains 14 residues. This CDR3 is CASSPSGFSYEQYF. The CDR3 nucleotides are TGTGCCAGCAGCCCTAGCGGGTTCTCCTACGAGCAGTACTTC.

CDR3 amino acids: CASSSTRGREQYF. In nucleotides, the CDR3 is TGTGCCAGCAGTTCCACTAGGGGGCGAGAGCAGTACTTC. This chain connects TRBV12-3 or TRBV12-4 to TRBJ2-7; 7 nucleotides match TRBD1. The V segment lost 4 bases and the J segment 7 bases; nucleotides outside the gene matches: 7. The CDR3 is 13 residues long.

The chain carries TRBV7-2 and TRBJ1-6; D might be TRBD1 (5 bases). Germline V gene lookup returns CDR1 SGHTA and CDR2 FQGNSA. V was cut by 4 bases and J by 8 bases, with 18 bases left in between. This CDR3 has 16 residues. CDR3 protein: CASSSPPGRAHSPLHF. The DNA of the CDR3 is TGTGCCAGCAGCTCCCCTCCCGGCAGGGCGCATTCACCCCTCCACTTT.

The rearrangement uses TRBV5-4 and TRBJ1-2; the D is unclear. The CDR3 is 12 amino acids. Per germline, CDR1 SGHNT and CDR2 YYREEE (reference sequence). The ends were cut back, 5 bases at V and 10 bases at J, with 15 bases in the middle. The CDR3 bases are TGTGCCAGCAGGTCTGGACTCATCTACTACACCTTC. Translating it yields CASRSGLIYYTF.

This chain uses TRBV3-1 (or the pseudogene TRBV3-2) with TRBJ2-2; 12 positions match TRBD1. The germline V gene encodes CDR1 LGHDT and CDR2 YNNKEL (reference sequence). CDR3 length: 15 amino acids. With V trimmed by 4 bases and J by 6 bases, 3 bases remained unmatched. CDR3: CASSPGQGASGELFF. The DNA for the CDR3 is TGTGCCAGCAGCCCGGGACAGGGGGCATCCGGGGAGCTGTTTTTT.

The rearrangement links TRBV7-2 to TRBJ1-2; 9 bases are a match to TRBD1. The trim removed 5 bases at V and 4 bases at J, leaving 5 bases unmatched. Germline loops: CDR1 SGHTA, CDR2 FQGNSA. The CDR3 runs 14 residues. Here the CDR3 DNA reads TGTGCCAGCAGCGGGACAGGGACCCCCTATGGCTACACCTTC. Translated, it gives CASSGTGTPYGYTF.

The chain links TRBV6-5 to TRBJ1-1; D might be TRBD1 (5 bases). The CDR3 spans 14 residues. V was pared by 8 bases and J by 3 bases, with 16 bases between. In germline, CDR1 is MNHEY, CDR2 SVGAGI. The CDR3 region is CASLERGWDTEAFF. In nucleotides, the CDR3 is TGTGCCAGCCTTGAGCGGGGGTGGGACACTGAAGCTTTCTTT.

The CDR3 is CASEGASSSPLHF. For the CDR3, the DNA is TGTGCCAGCGAGGGGGCGAGTTCTTCACCCCTCCACTTT. The rearrangement links TRBV6-5 to TRBJ1-6; 7 bases agree with TRBD1. J was trimmed by 9 bases and V by 8 bases; bases with no gene match: 7. Germline CDR1 and CDR2: MNHEY and SVGAGI. The CDR3 length is 13 residues.

The CDR3 protein is CASSPAGFSSYEQYF. CDR3 bases: TGTGCCAGCAGCCCGGCAGGGTTTTCTTCCTACGAGCAGTACTTC. The chain links TRBV5-4 to TRBJ2-7; TRBD1 might be the D (5 bases). The V gene lost 4 bases and the J gene lost 1 base, with 15 bases spanning the gap. CDR1 SGHNT and CDR2 YYREEE come from the germline V gene (reference sequence). CDR3 length: 15 residues.

This chain joins TRBV3-1 (or the pseudogene TRBV3-2) and TRBJ1-1, with D unclear. Trimming removed 2 bases at V and 0 bases at J, with 10 bases between. CDR1 and CDR2 (germline): LGHDT, YNNKEL (reference sequence). The CDR3 is made up of 15 amino acids. CDR3 protein: CASSQYAQMNTEAFF. The CDR3 DNA reads as TGTGCCAGCAGCCAATATGCCCAGATGAACACTGAAGCTTTCTTT.

The chain combines TRBV7-2 with TRBJ2-1; 9 bases are a match to TRBD2. The CDR3 runs to 13 residues. Germline V CDR1 and CDR2: SGHTA, FQGNSA. V gave up 6 bases and J gave up 9 bases; unmatched junction bases: 6. The CDR3 spells CASRLYSGGEQFF. In DNA, the CDR3 is TGTGCCAGCAGATTATATAGCGGGGGTGAGCAGTTCTTC.

The chain has TRBV6-1 and TRBJ2-7, with 7 bases that match TRBD2. Per the germline V gene, CDR1 is MNHNS and CDR2 is SASEGT. The CDR3 spans 14 residues. Unmatched junction bases numbered 7, after V lost 2 bases and J lost 6 bases. The CDR3 DNA is TGTGCCAGCAGTGAAATCCGGGGGGAGGTCGAGCAGTACTTC. This encodes CASSEIRGEVEQYF.

Regarding this clone: The junction differs from germline at one of its ends, possibly a read error. The V and J genes are TRBV11-2 and TRBJ1-5; tentatively, D is TRBD1 (5 bases). The CDR3 covers 13 residues. Per germline, CDR1 SGHAT and CDR2 FQNNGV. In DNA, the CDR3 is TGTGCCAGCAGCTCCCAGGGAGGCCAGCCCCGGCATTTT. Protein product: CASSSQGGQPRHF.

The rearrangement uses TRBV10-3 and TRBJ1-4; D perhaps matches TRBD1 (6 bases). Germline CDR1 reads ENHRY; CDR2 reads SYGVKD. With 4 bases removed from V and 4 bases from J, the gap between germline ends came to 7 bases. CDR3 size: 13 residues. The CDR3 region is CAISGQDNEKLFF. The CDR3 region has the DNA TGTGCCATCAGTGGACAGGATAATGAAAAACTGTTTTTT.

The rearrangement links TRBV7-2 to TRBJ1-2, with D hard to call. CDR1 and CDR2 from the germline V gene are SGHTA and FQGNSA. There are 13 residues in the CDR3. V was pared by 5 bases and J by 5 bases, with 12 bases between. Written as DNA, the CDR3 is TGTGCCAGCAGCCTCCGAGGAGGTTATGGCTACACCTTC. It codes for CASSLRGGYGYTF.

The chain uses TRBV3-1 (or the pseudogene TRBV3-2) and TRBJ2-7; 8 bases align to TRBD1. CDR3 length equals 15 residues. V shed 1 base and J 1 base; nucleotides not matched to a gene: 3. Per the germline V gene, CDR1 is LGHDT and CDR2 is YNNKEL (reference sequence). The CDR3 region has the DNA TGTGCCAGCAGCCAAGGAGGACAGGGATCCTACGAGCAGTACTTC. It yields the protein CASSQGGQGSYEQYF.

The chain has TRBV9 and TRBJ1-1; D not certain. CDR1 and CDR2 (germline): SGDLS, YYNGEE. This CDR3 is 15 amino acids long. V lost 3 bases, J lost 5 bases, and 17 bases lay in between. The CDR3 DNA sequence: TGTGCCAGCAGCGCCGTCGGTCGGGGTGGGACTGAAGCTTTCTTT. Translation: CASSAVGRGGTEAFF.